The clone carrying this T cell receptor (delta chain) was found a few times. A much more abundant neighbour one base away suggests this may be a read error. Looked up from germline, CDR1 is GEAIGNYY and CDR2 is EKD. V trimming: 3 bases; J trimming: 4 bases; junction bases outside the gene matches: 7. CDR3 length equals 14 residues. These data come from a study of gamma-delta T cells after stem cell transplantation. TCRdb re-called clones from the RT-PCR reads via CATT. The table shows fewer than 13,000 delta-chain clones, with roughly 1.3% occurring only once. The receptor was isolated from a human donor. It is not recorded whose cells these are; they may come from a transplant donor. This chain connects TRDV2 to TRDJ1; the match to TRDD3 covers 7 bases. Specimen: gamma-delta T cells. This chain's CDR3 is CACDAVLGSDKLIF. In DNA form, the CDR3 reads TGTGCCTGTGACGCCGTACTGGGGAGCGATAAACTCATCTTT.